The T cell receptor (beta chain) described here comes from a study of PD-1 blockade in classical Hodgkin lymphoma. V lost 6 bases and J lost 0, with 17 bases in between. The germline gives CDR1 KGHSH, CDR2 LQKENI. CDR3 length: 16 amino acids. Brentuximab vedotin exposure varied, and every patient relapsed after autologous stem cell transplantation. Measured with immunoSEQ multiplex PCR; TCRdb has only the in-frame clones, and not every one. The table has 20,000 to 30,000 clones, about 74% seen once; the top ten hold nearly 8%. The receptor's source is a human donor with classical Hodgkin lymphoma. The gene calls are TRBV18 and TRBJ1-1; tentatively, D is TRBD1 (5 bases). Sequencing used peripheral blood mononuclear cells (PBMCs), obtained before the second cycle of nivolumab. Written as DNA, the CDR3 is TGTGCCAGCTCGGCGAGGAGTGGGGGATTGAACACTGAAGCTTTCTTT. It encodes CASSARSGGLNTEAFF.